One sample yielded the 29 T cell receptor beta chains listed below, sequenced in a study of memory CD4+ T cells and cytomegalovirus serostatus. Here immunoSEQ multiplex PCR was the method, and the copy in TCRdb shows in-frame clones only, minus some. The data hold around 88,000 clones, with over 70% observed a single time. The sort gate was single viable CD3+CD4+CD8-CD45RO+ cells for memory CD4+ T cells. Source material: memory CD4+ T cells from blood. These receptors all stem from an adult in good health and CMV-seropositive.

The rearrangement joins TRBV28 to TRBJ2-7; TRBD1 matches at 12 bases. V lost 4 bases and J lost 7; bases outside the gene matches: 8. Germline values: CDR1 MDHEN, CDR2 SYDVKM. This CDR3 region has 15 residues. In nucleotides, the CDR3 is TGTGCCAGCAGTTCCCCGGGACAGGGGGCCGGTGAGCAGTACTTC. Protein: CASSSPGQGAGEQYF.

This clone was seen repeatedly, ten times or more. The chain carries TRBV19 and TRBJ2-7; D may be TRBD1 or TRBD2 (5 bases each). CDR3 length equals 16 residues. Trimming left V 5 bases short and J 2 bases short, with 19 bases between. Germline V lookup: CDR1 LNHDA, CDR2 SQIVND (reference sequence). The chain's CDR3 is CASSPRGALQAYEQYF. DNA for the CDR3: TGTGCCAGTAGTCCGAGAGGGGCTCTCCAGGCCTACGAGCAGTACTTC.

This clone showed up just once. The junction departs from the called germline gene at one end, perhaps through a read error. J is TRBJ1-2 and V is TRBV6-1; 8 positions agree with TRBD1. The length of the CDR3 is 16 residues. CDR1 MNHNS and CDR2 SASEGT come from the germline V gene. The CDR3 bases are TGTGCCAGCAGCGAAGGGCAGGGGGCAATTAACTATGGCTACACCTTC. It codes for CASSEGQGAINYGYTF.

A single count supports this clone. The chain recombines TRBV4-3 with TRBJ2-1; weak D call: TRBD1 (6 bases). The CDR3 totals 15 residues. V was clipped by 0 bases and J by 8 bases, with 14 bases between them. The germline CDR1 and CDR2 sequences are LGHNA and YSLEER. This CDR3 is CASSQDGGGWDEQFF. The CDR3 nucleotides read TGCGCCAGCAGCCAAGATGGGGGCGGGTGGGATGAGCAGTTCTTC.

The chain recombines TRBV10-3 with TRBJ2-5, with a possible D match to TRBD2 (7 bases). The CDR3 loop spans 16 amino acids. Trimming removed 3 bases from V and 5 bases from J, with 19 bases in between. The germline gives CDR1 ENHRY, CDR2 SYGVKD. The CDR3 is CAISDPTSGEGETQYF. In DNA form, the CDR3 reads TGTGCCATCAGTGACCCTACTTCAGGGGAGGGGGAGACCCAGTACTTC.

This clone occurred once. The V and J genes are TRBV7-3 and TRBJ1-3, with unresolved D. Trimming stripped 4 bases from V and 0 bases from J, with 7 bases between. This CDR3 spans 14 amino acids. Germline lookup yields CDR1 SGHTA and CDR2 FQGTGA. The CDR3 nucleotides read TGTGCCAGCAGCTCGTCGAGCTCTGGAAACACCATATATTTT. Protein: CASSSSSSGNTIYF.

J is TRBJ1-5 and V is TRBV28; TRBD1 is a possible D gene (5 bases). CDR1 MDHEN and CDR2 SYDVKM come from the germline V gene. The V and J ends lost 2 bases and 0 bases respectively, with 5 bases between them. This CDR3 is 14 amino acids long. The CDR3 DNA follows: TGTGCCAGCAGTTTAGGGGGTAGCAATCAGCCCCAGCATTTT. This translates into CASSLGGSNQPQHF. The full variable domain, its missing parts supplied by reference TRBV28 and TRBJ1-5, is DVKVTQSSRYLVKRTGEKVFLECVQDMDHENMFWYRQDPGLGLRLIYFSYDVKMKEKGDIPEGYSVSREKKERFSLILESASTNQTSMYLCASSLGGSNQPQHFGDGTRLSIL.

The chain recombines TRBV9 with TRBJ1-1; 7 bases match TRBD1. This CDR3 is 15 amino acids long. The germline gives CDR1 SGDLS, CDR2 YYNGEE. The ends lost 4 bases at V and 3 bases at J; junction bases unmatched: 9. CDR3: CASSPFSGTDTEAFF. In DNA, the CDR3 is TGTGCCAGCAGCCCGTTCTCCGGGACAGACACTGAAGCTTTCTTT.

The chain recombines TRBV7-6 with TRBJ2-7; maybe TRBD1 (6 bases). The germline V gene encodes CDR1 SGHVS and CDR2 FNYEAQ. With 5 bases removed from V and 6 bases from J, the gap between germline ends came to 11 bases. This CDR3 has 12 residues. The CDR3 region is CASSLLQGEQYF. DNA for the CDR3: TGTGCCAGCAGCCTCTTACAGGGCGAGCAGTACTTC.

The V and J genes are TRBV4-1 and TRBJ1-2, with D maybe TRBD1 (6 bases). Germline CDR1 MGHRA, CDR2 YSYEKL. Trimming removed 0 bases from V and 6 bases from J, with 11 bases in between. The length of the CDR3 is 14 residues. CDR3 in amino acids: CASSQDRQGNGYTF. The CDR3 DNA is TGCGCCAGCAGCCAAGATCGTCAGGGGAATGGCTACACCTTC.

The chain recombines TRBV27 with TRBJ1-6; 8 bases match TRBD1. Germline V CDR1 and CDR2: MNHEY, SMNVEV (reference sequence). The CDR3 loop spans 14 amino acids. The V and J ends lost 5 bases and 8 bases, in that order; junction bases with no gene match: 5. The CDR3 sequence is CASSDRGWDSPLHF. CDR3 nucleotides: TGTGCCAGCAGTGACAGGGGCTGGGATTCACCCCTCCACTTT.

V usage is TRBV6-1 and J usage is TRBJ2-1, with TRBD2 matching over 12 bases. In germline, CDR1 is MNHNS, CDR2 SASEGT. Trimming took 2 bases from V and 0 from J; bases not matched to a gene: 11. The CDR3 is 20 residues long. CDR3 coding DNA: TGTGCCAGCAGTGAACCGCGCGGACTAGCGGGATCCCACTCCTACAATGAGCAGTTCTTC. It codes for CASSEPRGLAGSHSYNEQFF.

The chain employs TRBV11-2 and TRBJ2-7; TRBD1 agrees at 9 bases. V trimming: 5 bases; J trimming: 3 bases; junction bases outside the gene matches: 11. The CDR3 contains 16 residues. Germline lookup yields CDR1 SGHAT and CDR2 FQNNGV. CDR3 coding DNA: TGTGCCAGCAGCCCCCTTCGACGGGACAGGGACTACGAGCAGTACTTC. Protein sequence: CASSPLRRDRDYEQYF.

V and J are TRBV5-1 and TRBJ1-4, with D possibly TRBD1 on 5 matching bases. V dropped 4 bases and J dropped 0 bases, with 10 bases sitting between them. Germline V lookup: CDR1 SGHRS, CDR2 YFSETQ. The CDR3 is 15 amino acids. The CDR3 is CASSAGTTTNEKLFF. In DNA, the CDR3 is TGCGCCAGCAGCGCCGGGACCACAACTAATGAAAAACTGTTTTTT.

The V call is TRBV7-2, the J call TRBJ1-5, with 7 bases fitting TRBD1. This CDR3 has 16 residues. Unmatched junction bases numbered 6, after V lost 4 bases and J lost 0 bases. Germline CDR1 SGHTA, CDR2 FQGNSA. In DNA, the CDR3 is TGTGCCAGCAGCTCCCAGGGGGACGCTAGCAATCAGCCCCAGCATTTT. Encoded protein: CASSSQGDASNQPQHF.

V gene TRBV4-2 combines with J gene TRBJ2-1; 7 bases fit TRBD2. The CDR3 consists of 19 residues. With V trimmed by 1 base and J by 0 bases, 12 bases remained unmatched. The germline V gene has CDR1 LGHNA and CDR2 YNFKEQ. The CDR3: CASSQVKAGTVRSYNEQFF. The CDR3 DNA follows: TGTGCCAGCAGCCAAGTTAAAGCGGGAACAGTACGCTCCTACAATGAGCAGTTCTTC.

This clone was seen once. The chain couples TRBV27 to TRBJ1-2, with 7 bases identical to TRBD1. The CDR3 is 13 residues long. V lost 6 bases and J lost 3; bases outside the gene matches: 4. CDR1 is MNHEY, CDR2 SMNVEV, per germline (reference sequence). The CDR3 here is CASRGTGDYGYTF. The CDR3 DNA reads TGTGCCAGCAGGGGAACAGGGGACTATGGCTACACCTTC.

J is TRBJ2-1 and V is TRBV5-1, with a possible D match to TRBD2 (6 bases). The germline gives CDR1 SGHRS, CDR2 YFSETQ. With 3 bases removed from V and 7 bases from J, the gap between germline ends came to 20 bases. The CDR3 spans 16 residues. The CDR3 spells CASSSRDFRLRNEQFF. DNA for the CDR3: TGCGCCAGCAGCTCTCGGGACTTCCGCCTTAGAAATGAGCAGTTCTTC.

In DNA form, the CDR3 reads TGTGCCAGCAGCCCACTGGGGGGACAGGGGCAGAATGAGCAGTTCTTC. Translated: CASSPLGGQGQNEQFF. This chain connects TRBV7-9 to TRBJ2-1, with 10 bases aligning to TRBD1. The germline gives CDR1 SEHNR, CDR2 FQNEAQ (reference sequence). The V gene end was trimmed by 5 bases and the J gene end by 7 bases; junction bases not matched to a gene: 11. The CDR3 has 16 amino acids.

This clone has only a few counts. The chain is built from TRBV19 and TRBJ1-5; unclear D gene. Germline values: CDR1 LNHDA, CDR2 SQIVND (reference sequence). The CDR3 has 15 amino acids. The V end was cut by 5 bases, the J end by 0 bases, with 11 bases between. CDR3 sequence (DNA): TGTGCCAGTAGTCAGACGGCCCATAGCAATCAGCCCCAGCATTTT. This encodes CASSQTAHSNQPQHF.

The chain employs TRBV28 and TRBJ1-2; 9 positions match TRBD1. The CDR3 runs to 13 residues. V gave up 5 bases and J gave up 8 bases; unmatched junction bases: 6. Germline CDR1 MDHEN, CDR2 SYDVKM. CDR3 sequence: CASSEDRGGGYTF. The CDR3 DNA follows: TGTGCCAGCAGTGAGGACAGGGGAGGCGGCTACACCTTC.

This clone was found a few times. The CDR3 here is CASSLGLGSKETQYF. The DNA of the CDR3 is TGTGCCAGCAGCCTCGGACTAGGGTCAAAAGAGACCCAGTACTTC. The chain employs TRBV5-4 and TRBJ2-5, with TRBD2 matching over 7 bases. Germline V lookup: CDR1 SGHNT, CDR2 YYREEE (reference sequence). This CDR3 is 15 amino acids long. After removal of 4 bases from V and 3 bases from J, the junction contained 9 bases not matched to a gene.

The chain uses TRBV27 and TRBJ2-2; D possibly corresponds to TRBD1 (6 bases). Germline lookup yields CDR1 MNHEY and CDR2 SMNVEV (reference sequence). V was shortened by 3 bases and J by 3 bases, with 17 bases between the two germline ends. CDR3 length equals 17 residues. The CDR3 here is CASSLIRGVFHTGELFF. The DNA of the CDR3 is TGTGCCAGCAGTTTGATCAGGGGAGTCTTTCACACCGGGGAGCTGTTTTTT.

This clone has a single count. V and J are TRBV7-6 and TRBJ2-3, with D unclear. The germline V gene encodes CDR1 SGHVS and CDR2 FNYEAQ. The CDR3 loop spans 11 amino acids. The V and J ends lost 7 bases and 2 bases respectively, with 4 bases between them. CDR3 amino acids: CASTNTDTQYF. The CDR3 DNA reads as TGTGCCAGCACCAACACAGATACGCAGTATTTT. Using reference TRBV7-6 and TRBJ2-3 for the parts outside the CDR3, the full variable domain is GAGVSQSPRYKVTKRGQDVALRCDPISGHVSLYWYRQALGQGPEFLTYFNYEAQQDKSGLPNDRFSAERPEGSISTLTIQRTEQRDSAMYRCASTNTDTQYFGPGTRLTVL.

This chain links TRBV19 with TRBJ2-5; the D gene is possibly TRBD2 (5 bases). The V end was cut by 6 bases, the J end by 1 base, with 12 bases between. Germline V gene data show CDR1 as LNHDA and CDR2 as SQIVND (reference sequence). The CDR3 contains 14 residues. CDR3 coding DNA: TGTGCCAGTAGACCGCCGGGATCCCAAGAGACCCAGTACTTC. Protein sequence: CASRPPGSQETQYF.

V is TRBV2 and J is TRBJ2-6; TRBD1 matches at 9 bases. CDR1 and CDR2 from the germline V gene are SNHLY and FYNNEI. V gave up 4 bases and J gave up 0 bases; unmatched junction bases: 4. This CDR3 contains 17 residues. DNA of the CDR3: TGTGCCAGCAGTGGGGACAGGGTGGCCTCTGGGGCCAACGTCCTGACTTTC. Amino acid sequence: CASSGDRVASGANVLTF.

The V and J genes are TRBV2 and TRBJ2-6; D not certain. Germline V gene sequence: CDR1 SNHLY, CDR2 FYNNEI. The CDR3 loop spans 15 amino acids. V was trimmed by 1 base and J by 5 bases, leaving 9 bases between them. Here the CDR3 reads CASSEGAARANVLTF. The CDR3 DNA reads TGTGCCAGCAGTGAAGGCGCCGCAAGGGCCAACGTCCTGACTTTC.

For the CDR3, the DNA is TGTGCCAGCACCGGACAGTGGGCTAACACTGAAGCTTTCTTT. This sequence encodes CASTGQWANTEAFF. The chain uses TRBV7-8 and TRBJ1-1, with D perhaps TRBD1 (6 bases). The CDR3 is made up of 14 amino acids. Per the germline V gene, CDR1 is SGHVS and CDR2 is FQNEAQ. V shed 7 bases and J shed 2 bases, with 14 bases lying between them.

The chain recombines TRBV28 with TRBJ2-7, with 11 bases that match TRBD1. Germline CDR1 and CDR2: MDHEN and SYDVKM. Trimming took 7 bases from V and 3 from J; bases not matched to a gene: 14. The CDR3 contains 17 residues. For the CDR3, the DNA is TGTGCCAGCACCTCGGACAGGGGGCTGAAATCGGGCTACGAGCAGTACTTC. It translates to CASTSDRGLKSGYEQYF.